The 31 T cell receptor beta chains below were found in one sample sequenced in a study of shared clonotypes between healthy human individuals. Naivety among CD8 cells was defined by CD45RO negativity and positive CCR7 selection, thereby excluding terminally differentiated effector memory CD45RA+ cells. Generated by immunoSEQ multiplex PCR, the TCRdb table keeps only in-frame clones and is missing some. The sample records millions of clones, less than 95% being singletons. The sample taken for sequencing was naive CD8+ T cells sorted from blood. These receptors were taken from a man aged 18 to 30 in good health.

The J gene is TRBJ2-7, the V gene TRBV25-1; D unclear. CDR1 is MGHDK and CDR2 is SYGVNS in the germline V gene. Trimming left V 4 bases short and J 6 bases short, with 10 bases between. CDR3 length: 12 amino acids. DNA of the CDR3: TGTGCCAGCAGTGGCCACAGTGCCGAGCAGTACTTC. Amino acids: CASSGHSAEQYF.

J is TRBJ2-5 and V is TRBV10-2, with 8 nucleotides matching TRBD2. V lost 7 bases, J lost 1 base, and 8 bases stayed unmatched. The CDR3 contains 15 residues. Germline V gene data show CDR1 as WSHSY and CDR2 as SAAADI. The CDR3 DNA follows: TGCGCCAGCATTCCAGCGGGGGACCTCCAAGAGACCCAGTACTTC. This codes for CASIPAGDLQETQYF.

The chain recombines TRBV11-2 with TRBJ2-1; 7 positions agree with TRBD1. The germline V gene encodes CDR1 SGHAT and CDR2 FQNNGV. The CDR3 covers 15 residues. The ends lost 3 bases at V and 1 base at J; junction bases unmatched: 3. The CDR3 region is CASSFPGGSYNEQFF. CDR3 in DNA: TGTGCCAGCAGCTTCCCAGGGGGATCCTACAATGAGCAGTTCTTC.

CDR3 protein: CASSRLGVAYGYTF. CDR3 nucleotide sequence: TGTGCCAGCAGTCGATTGGGGGTGGCCTATGGCTACACCTTC. This chain joins TRBV28 and TRBJ1-2; a weak D match, TRBD1 (5 bases). The CDR3 is 14 amino acids. Trimming removed 5 bases from V and 4 bases from J, with 14 bases in between. In germline, CDR1 is MDHEN, CDR2 SYDVKM.

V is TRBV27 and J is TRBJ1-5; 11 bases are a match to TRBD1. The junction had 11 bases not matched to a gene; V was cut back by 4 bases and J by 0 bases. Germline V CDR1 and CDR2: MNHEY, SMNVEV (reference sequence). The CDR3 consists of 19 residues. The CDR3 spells CASSSSGTGGSYSNQPQHF. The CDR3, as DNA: TGTGCCAGCAGTTCTTCCGGGACAGGGGGGAGTTATAGCAATCAGCCCCAGCATTTT.

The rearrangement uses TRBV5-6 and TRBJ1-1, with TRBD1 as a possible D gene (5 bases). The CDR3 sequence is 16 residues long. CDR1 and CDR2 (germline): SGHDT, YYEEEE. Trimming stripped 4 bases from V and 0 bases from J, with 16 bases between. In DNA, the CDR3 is TGTGCCAGCAGCCACGACAGCCTCTACATGAACACTGAAGCTTTCTTT. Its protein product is CASSHDSLYMNTEAFF.

CDR3 bases: TGCAGCGTTGAGGAGGAGAGTCCTTACGAGCAGTACTTC. Residues: CSVEEESPYEQYF. The V call is TRBV29-1, the J call TRBJ2-7; perhaps TRBD2 as D (5 bases). V lost 3 bases, J lost 4 bases, and 13 bases lay in between. This CDR3 is 13 amino acids long. CDR1 is SQVTM, CDR2 ANQGSEA, per germline.

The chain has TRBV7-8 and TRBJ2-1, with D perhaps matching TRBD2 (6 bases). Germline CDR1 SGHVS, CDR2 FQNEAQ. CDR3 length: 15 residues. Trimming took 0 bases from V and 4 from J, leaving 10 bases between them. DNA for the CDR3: TGTGCCAGCAGCTTAGCGTCTAGCGAATACAATGAGCAGTTCTTC. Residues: CASSLASSEYNEQFF.

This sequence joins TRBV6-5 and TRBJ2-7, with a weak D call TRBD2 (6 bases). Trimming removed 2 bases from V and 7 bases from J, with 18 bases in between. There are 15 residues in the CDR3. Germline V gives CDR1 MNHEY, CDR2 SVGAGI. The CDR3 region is CASSYRDSGGGEQYF. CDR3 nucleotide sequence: TGTGCCAGCAGTTACCGGGACTCAGGCGGTGGGGAGCAGTACTTC.

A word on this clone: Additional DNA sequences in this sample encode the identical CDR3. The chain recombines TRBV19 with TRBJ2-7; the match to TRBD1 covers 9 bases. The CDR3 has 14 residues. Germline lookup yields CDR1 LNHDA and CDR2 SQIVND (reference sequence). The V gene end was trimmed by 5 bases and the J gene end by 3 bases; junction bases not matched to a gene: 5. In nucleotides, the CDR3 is TGTGCCAGTAGTCCCGGGACAGGGCTCTACGAGCAGTACTTC. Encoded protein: CASSPGTGLYEQYF.

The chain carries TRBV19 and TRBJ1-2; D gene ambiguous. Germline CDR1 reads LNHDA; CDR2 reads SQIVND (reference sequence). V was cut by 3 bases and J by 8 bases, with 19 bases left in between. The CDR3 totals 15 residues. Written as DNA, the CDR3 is TGTGCCAGTAGTATCGACCATTGGCGGCTCCTCGGCTACACCTTC. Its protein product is CASSIDHWRLLGYTF.

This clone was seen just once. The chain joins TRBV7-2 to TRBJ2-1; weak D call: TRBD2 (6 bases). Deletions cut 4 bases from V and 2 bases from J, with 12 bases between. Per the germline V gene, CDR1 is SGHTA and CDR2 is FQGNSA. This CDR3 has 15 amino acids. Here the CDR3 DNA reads TGTGCCAGCAGCTCCGGACGGGGGACCTACAATGAGCAGTTCTTC. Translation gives CASSSGRGTYNEQFF. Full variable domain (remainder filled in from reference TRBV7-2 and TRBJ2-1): GAGVSQSPSNKVTEKGKDVELRCDPISGHTALYWYRQSLGQGLEFLIYFQGNSAPDKSGLPSDRFSAERTGGSVSTLTIQRTQQEDSAVYLCASSSGRGTYNEQFFGPGTRLTVL.

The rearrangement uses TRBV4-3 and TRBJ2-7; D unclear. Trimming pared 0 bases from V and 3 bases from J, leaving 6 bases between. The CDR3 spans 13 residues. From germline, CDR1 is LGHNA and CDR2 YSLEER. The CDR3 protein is CASSQESGYEQYF. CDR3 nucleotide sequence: TGCGCCAGCAGCCAAGAGTCAGGCTACGAGCAGTACTTC.

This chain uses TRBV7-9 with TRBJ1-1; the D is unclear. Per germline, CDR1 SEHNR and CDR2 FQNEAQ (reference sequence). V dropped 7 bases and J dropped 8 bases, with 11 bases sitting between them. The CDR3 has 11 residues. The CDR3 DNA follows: TGTGCCAGCACTTCAGGTCCCGAAGCTTTCTTT. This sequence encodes CASTSGPEAFF.

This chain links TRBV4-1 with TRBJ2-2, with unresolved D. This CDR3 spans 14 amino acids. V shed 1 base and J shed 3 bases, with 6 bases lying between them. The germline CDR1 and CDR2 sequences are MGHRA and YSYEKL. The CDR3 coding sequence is TGCGCCAGCAGCCAAGTACCGTACACCGGGGAGCTGTTTTTT. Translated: CASSQVPYTGELFF.

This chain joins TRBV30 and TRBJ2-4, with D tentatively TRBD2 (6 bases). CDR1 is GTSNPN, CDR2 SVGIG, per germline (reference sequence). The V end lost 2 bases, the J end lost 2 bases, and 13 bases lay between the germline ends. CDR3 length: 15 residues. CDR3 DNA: TGTGCCTGGAGTTCGGACGGGGGAACCAAAAACATTCAGTACTTC. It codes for CAWSSDGGTKNIQYF.

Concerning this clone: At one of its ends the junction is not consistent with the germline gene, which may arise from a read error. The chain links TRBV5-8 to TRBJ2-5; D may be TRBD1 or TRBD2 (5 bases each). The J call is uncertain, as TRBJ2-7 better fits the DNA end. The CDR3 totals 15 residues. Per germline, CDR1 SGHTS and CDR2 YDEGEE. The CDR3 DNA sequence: TGTGCCTGCAGCTCCGGGCTCAGGGCGAGGGACGAGCAGTACTTC. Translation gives CACSSGLRARDEQYF.

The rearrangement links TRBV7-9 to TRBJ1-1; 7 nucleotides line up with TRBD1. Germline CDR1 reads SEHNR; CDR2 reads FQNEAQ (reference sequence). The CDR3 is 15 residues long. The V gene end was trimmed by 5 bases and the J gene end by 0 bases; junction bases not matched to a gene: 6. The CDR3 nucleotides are TGTGCCAGCAGCCCAAATCAGGGGGTGAACACTGAAGCTTTCTTT. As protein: CASSPNQGVNTEAFF.

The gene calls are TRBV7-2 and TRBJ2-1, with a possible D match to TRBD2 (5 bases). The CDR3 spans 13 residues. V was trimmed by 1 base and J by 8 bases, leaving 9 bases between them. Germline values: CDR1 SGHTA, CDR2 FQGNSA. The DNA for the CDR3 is TGTGCCAGCAGCTTAGGTAGCGAAGATGAGCAGTTCTTC. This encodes CASSLGSEDEQFF. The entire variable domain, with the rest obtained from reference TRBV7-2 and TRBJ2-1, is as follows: GAGVSQSPSNKVTEKGKDVELRCDPISGHTALYWYRQSLGQGLEFLIYFQGNSAPDKSGLPSDRFSAERTGGSVSTLTIQRTQQEDSAVYLCASSLGSEDEQFFGPGTRLTVL.

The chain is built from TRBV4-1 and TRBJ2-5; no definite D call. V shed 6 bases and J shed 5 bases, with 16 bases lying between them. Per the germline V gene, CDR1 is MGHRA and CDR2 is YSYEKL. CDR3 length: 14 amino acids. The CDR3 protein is CASSEAERYETQYF. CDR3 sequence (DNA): TGCGCCAGCAGTGAGGCTGAGAGATACGAGACCCAGTACTTC.

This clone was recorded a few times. The CDR3, as DNA: TGTGCCTGGAGTCCACCCAGGTCACCCCTCCACTTT. This translates into CAWSPPRSPLHF. The V and J genes are TRBV30 and TRBJ1-6, with D hard to call. V lost 2 bases and J 10 bases, leaving 9 bases between the germline ends. This CDR3 spans 12 amino acids. The V gene's germline CDR1 is GTSNPN and CDR2 SVGIG (reference sequence).

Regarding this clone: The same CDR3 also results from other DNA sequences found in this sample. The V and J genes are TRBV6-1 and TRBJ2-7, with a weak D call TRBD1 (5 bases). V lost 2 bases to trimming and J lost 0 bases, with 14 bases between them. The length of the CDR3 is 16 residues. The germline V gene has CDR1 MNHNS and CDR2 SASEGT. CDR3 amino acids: CASSELRGPPSYEQYF. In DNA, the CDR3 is TGTGCCAGCAGTGAACTTAGGGGCCCTCCCTCCTACGAGCAGTACTTC.

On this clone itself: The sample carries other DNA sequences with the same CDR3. In DNA, the CDR3 is TGTGCCAGCAGCGTAGGGGCGGGAGGGTCCTACGAGCAGTACTTC. Translation: CASSVGAGGSYEQYF. The chain employs TRBV9 and TRBJ2-7; 9 positions match TRBD2. V shed 0 bases and J 1 base; nucleotides not matched to a gene: 2. The CDR3 covers 15 residues. CDR1 is SGDLS and CDR2 is YYNGEE in the germline V gene. Together with reference TRBV9 and TRBJ2-7, the CDR3 gives the full variable domain: DSGVTQTPKHLITATGQRVTLRCSPRSGDLSVYWYQQSLDQGLQFLIQYYNGEERAKGNILERFSAQQFPDLHSELNLSSLELGDSALYFCASSVGAGGSYEQYFGPGTRLTVT.

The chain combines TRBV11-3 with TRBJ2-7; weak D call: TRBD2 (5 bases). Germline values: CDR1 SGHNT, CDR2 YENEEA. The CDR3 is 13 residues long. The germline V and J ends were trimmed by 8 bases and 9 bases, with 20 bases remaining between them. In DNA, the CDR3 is TGTGCCAGCTCCGGGGAAGATAAGTGGGTGCAGTACTTC. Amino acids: CASSGEDKWVQYF.

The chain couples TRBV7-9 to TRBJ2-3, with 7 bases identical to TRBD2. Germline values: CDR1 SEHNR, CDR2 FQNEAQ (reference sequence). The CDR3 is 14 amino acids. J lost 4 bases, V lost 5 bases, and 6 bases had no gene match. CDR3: CASSPRREPDTQYF. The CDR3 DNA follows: TGTGCCAGCAGCCCCCGGCGGGAGCCAGATACGCAGTATTTT.

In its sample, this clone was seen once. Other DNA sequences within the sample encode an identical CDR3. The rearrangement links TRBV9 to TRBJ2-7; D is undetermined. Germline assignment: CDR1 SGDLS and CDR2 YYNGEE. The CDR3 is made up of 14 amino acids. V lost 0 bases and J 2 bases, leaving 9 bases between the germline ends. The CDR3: CASSVAVGAYEQYF. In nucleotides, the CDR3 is TGTGCCAGCAGCGTAGCGGTTGGAGCCTACGAGCAGTACTTC.

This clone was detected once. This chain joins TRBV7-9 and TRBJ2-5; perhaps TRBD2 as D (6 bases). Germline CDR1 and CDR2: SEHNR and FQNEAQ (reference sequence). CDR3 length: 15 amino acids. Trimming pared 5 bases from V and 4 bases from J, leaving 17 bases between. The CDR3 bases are TGTGCCAGCAGCGAAGCCGCGGGATTTTTAGAGACCCAGTACTTC. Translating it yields CASSEAAGFLETQYF. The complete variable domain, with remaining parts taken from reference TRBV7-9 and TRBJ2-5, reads DTGVSQNPRHKITKRGQNVTFRCDPISEHNRLYWYRQTLGQGPEFLTYFQNEAQLEKSRLLSDRFSAERPKGSFSTLEIQRTEQGDSAMYLCASSEAAGFLETQYFGPGTRLLVL.

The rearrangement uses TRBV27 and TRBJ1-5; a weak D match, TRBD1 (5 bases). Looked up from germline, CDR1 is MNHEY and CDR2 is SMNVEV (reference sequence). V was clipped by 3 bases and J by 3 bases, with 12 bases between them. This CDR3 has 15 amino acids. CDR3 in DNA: TGTGCCAGCAGTTTTGCTCAGGGACTCAATCAGCCCCAGCATTTT. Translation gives CASSFAQGLNQPQHF.

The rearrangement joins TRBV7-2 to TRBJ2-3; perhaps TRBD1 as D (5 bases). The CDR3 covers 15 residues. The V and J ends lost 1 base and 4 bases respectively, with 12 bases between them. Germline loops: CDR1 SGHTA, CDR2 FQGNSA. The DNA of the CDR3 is TGTGCCAGCAGCTTAGAGGCAGGGATAGCAGATACGCAGTATTTT. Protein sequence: CASSLEAGIADTQYF.

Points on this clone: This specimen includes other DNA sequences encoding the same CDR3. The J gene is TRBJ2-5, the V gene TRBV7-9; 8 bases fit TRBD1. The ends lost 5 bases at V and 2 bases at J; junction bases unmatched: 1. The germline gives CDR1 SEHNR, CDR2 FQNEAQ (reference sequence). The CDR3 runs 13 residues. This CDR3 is CASSRTGQETQYF. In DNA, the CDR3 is TGTGCCAGCAGCCGGACAGGGCAAGAGACCCAGTACTTC.

The CDR3 here is CASSTPRDRGTYEQYF. The CDR3 nucleotides read TGTGCCAGCAGCACCCCCCGGGACAGGGGGACCTACGAGCAGTACTTC. This sequence joins TRBV11-2 and TRBJ2-7; the match to TRBD1 covers 11 bases. Germline V CDR1 and CDR2: SGHAT, FQNNGV. The CDR3 extends over 16 amino acids. The J segment lost 2 bases and the V segment lost 5 bases, leaving 8 bases of the junction unmatched.